This T cell receptor (beta chain) came from a study of T cell responses to AZD1222 COVID-19 vaccine. Here immunoSEQ multiplex PCR was the method, and the copy in TCRdb shows in-frame clones only, minus some. The table lists about 140,000 clones, 90% to 95% of them singletons. The CDR3 sequence is 14 residues long. The germline V and J ends were trimmed by 1 base and 5 bases, with 15 bases remaining between them. Germline V gives CDR1 GTSNPN, CDR2 SVGIG (reference sequence). The sequencing here drew on peripheral blood, taken 28 days after the second AZD1222 dose. The rearrangement links TRBV30 to TRBJ2-7; a possible D gene is TRBD1 (6 bases). The origin of this receptor is an adult who received the AZD1222 COVID-19 vaccine. This chain's CDR3 is CAWSADRSHDEQYF. CDR3 DNA: TGTGCCTGGAGTGCGGACAGAAGTCACGACGAGCAGTACTTC.